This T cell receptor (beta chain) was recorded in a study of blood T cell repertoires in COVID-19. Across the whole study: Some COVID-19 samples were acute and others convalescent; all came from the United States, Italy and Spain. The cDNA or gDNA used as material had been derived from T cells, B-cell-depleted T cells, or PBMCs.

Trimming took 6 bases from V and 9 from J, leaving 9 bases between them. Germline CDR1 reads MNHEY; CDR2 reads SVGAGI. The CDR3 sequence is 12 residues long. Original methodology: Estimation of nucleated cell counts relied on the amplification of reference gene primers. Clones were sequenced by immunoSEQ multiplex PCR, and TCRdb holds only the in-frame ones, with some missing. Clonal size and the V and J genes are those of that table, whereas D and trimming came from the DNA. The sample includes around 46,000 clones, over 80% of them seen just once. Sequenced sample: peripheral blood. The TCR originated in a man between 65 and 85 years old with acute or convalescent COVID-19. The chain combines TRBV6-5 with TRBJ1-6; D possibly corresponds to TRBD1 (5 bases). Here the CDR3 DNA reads TGTGCCAGCAGCCTAGGGGTTTCACCCCTCCACTTT. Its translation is CASSLGVSPLHF.